This T cell receptor (beta chain) was found in a study of T cell clones after liver transplantation. Profiling relied on immunoSEQ multiplex PCR, and the TCRdb table lists in-frame clones only, not all of them. This sample carries around 4,800 clones, 25% to 30% of them seen once, and the ten largest clones take 14%. Proliferating CFSE-low MLR cells were sequenced to define alloreactive TCRbeta sequences. Remarks on this clone: No antigen is known for it.

The CDR3 spans 13 residues. Germline CDR1 is SGHTA and CDR2 is FQGNSA. Trimming stripped 5 bases from V and 8 bases from J, with 13 bases between. This sequence joins TRBV7-2 and TRBJ1-5; D is ambiguous. The source is a human patient who received a liver transplant. T cells may partly derive from the graft donor. What was sequenced was CD4+ T cells from cultured PBMCs. The CDR3, as DNA: TGTGCCAGCAGCCTCCAGGTCCTGGAGCCCCAGCATTTT. The encoded protein is CASSLQVLEPQHF.